The 16 T cell receptor beta chains below were found in one sample sequenced in a study of blood T cell repertoires in COVID-19. Produced via immunoSEQ multiplex PCR; TCRdb's table is partial and in-frame only. Counted here are about 250,000 clones, approximately 82% occurring once; the ten biggest clones make up 5.7%. The material sequenced was peripheral blood. Source of these receptors: an elderly man with acute or convalescent COVID-19.

The V gene is TRBV12-3 or TRBV12-4, the J gene TRBJ1-5; no clear D. This CDR3 is 13 amino acids long. Trimming left V 3 bases short and J 3 bases short, with 6 bases between. DNA of the CDR3: TGTGCCAGCAGTTTTTCACACAATCAGCCCCAGCATTTT. Its translation is CASSFSHNQPQHF.

The CDR3 spells CASSPSQGPRHYEQYF. In DNA, the CDR3 is TGCGCCAGCAGCCCATCCCAGGGGCCTAGACACTACGAGCAGTACTTC. V gene TRBV4-1 combines with J gene TRBJ2-7, with a tentative D call TRBD1 (6 bases). Germline V CDR1 and CDR2: MGHRA, YSYEKL. The CDR3 is 16 amino acids. V gave up 4 bases and J gave up 3 bases, with 19 bases separating them.

This clone showed up just once. The chain joins TRBV3-1 (or the pseudogene TRBV3-2) to TRBJ2-1, with D uncertain. V gave up 1 base and J gave up 2 bases, with 9 bases separating them. The CDR3 length is 15 residues. Germline CDR1 is LGHDT and CDR2 is YNNKEL (reference sequence). As DNA, the CDR3 is TGTGCCAGCAGCCAAGTACGTACTGCCTACAATGAGCAGTTCTTC. Its protein product is CASSQVRTAYNEQFF.

The V and J genes are TRBV3-1 (or the pseudogene TRBV3-2) and TRBJ2-1; D may be TRBD1 (5 bases). Deletions cut 1 base from V and 6 bases from J, with 16 bases between. This CDR3 contains 16 residues. Germline loops: CDR1 LGHDT, CDR2 YNNKEL (reference sequence). The CDR3 here is CASSQGPGPVANEQFF. The CDR3 bases are TGTGCCAGCAGCCAAGGTCCAGGGCCGGTTGCCAATGAGCAGTTCTTC.

CDR3 in amino acids: CASSLFRGLNQPQHF. The CDR3, as DNA: TGTGCCAGCAGCTTATTTCGCGGGTTGAACCAGCCCCAGCATTTT. The chain couples TRBV7-3 to TRBJ1-5; D is uncertain. Trimming took 2 bases from V and 7 from J, leaving 15 bases between them. The CDR3 totals 15 residues. CDR1 and CDR2 from the germline V gene are SGHTA and FQGTGA.

The V call is TRBV6-5, the J call TRBJ1-2; possible D gene TRBD1, 5 bases. V lost 6 bases to trimming and J lost 0 bases, with 11 bases between them. CDR3 size: 14 residues. CDR1 is MNHEY and CDR2 is SVGAGI in the germline V gene. CDR3 region: CASRPGPANYGYTF. DNA of the CDR3: TGTGCCAGCAGGCCAGGGCCAGCTAACTATGGCTACACCTTC.

V usage is TRBV24-1 and J usage is TRBJ2-5; maybe TRBD2 (5 bases). Trimming shortened V by 6 bases and J by 1 base, and 17 bases separated the two germline ends. The CDR3 contains 16 residues. Germline-derived CDR1 and CDR2 are KGHDR and SFDVKD. DNA for the CDR3: TGTGCCACCAGTTACGGCCGGGGATCTAGCCAAGAGACCCAGTACTTC. It specifies CATSYGRGSSQETQYF.

This clone was seen a single time. The chain is built from TRBV10-3 and TRBJ2-7, with 11 bases lining up with TRBD1. The CDR3 sequence is 15 residues long. Germline lookup yields CDR1 ENHRY and CDR2 SYGVKD. V trimming: 6 bases; J trimming: 4 bases; junction bases outside the gene matches: 8. The DNA for the CDR3 is TGTGCCATCAGAGACCCCGGACAGGGGGCGTACGAGCAGTACTTC. Translating it yields CAIRDPGQGAYEQYF.

The genes are TRBV3-1 (or the pseudogene TRBV3-2) and TRBJ2-5, with 8 bases that match TRBD2. The CDR3 extends over 16 amino acids. From germline, CDR1 is LGHDT and CDR2 YNNKEL (reference sequence). J was trimmed by 5 bases and V by 7 bases; bases with no gene match: 15. CDR3 DNA sequence: TGTGCCAGCACCAAAGAGCGGCTAGCGGGCGGGGAGACCCAGTACTTC. This sequence encodes CASTKERLAGGETQYF.

To note about this clone: One junction end disagrees with the germline gene, perhaps due to a read error. The sample holds other DNA sequences that translate to the same CDR3. This chain uses TRBV4-1 with TRBJ1-3; 7 bases are a match to TRBD1. The germline V gene encodes CDR1 MGHRA and CDR2 YSYEKL. CDR3 size: 17 residues. CDR3 amino acids: CASSQVSGQRIGNTIYF. DNA of the CDR3: TGCGCTAGCAGCCAAGTTTCGGGACAGAGGATTGGAAACACCATATATTTT.

V is TRBV5-4 and J is TRBJ1-2; D uncertain. CDR1 and CDR2 from the germline V gene are SGHNT and YYREEE (reference sequence). The germline V and J ends were trimmed by 5 bases and 3 bases, with 11 bases remaining between them. This CDR3 contains 13 residues. As DNA, the CDR3 is TGTGCCAGCAGACCGCCCACGGACTATGGCTACACCTTC. Its translation: CASRPPTDYGYTF.

The genes are TRBV6-5 and TRBJ2-1; D might be TRBD1 (6 bases). Trimming removed 5 bases at V and 8 bases at J, with 16 bases between. This CDR3 contains 14 residues. CDR1 and CDR2 (germline): MNHEY, SVGAGI. In DNA, the CDR3 is TGTGCCAGCAGTAATCCACAGGGAGCGCATGAGCAGTTCTTC. Translated, it gives CASSNPQGAHEQFF.

This chain uses TRBV27 with TRBJ2-1; 8 positions match TRBD2. The junction had 16 bases not matched to a gene; V was cut back by 6 bases and J by 3 bases. The CDR3 length is 18 residues. Germline-derived CDR1 and CDR2 are MNHEY and SMNVEV (reference sequence). The CDR3 bases are TGTGCCAGCAGCCAAGGGCGGGCTAGCGGGCGTATCTACAATGAGCAGTTCTTC. It is translated as CASSQGRASGRIYNEQFF.

The genes are TRBV19 and TRBJ2-7; 9 bases are shared with TRBD1. Germline loops: CDR1 LNHDA, CDR2 SQIVND (reference sequence). V gave up 7 bases and J gave up 4 bases; unmatched junction bases: 11. The CDR3 runs to 15 residues. Here the CDR3 DNA reads TGTGCCAGTAAGCCCGGGACAGGGAATTCTTACGAGCAGTACTTC. As protein: CASKPGTGNSYEQYF.

This clone is a singleton in its sample. This chain uses TRBV27 with TRBJ2-7, with 8 bases matching TRBD2. The CDR3 totals 15 residues. V was clipped by 5 bases and J by 5 bases; unmatched bases: 11. The germline CDR1 and CDR2 sequences are MNHEY and SMNVEV (reference sequence). CDR3 residues: CASSPRGSGINEQYF. CDR3 bases: TGTGCCAGCAGTCCTAGGGGTAGCGGGATCAACGAGCAGTACTTC.

The chain couples TRBV28 to TRBJ2-1; 11 nucleotides line up with TRBD2. V lost 7 bases and J lost 0; bases outside the gene matches: 11. Germline loops: CDR1 MDHEN, CDR2 SYDVKM. The CDR3 covers 18 residues. The CDR3 is CASMPGLAVKSSYNEQFF. The DNA of the CDR3 is TGTGCCAGCATGCCGGGACTAGCGGTAAAGAGCTCCTACAATGAGCAGTTCTTC.